This T cell receptor (beta chain) was captured by sequencing in a study of CD8 T cell repertoires and HIV-1 epitope variants. Study details: Each of Twenty-five Gag and Nef epitope peptides stimulated a separate culture. Epitopes were three Gag families plus Nef HW9 and YT9. Separate from the cultures, 1M uncultured T cells served as baseline.

A remark on this clone: What it binds is not known.

Study-level findings and limits: This assay reports beta chains of antigen-expanded cells, not T cell function.

The assay was immunoSEQ multiplex PCR, and TCRdb's table has in-frame clones only and misses some. The sample records under 7,500 clones, 65% to 70% being singletons. The length of the CDR3 is 13 residues. The germline V and J ends were trimmed by 0 bases and 3 bases, with 7 bases remaining between them. Germline assignment: CDR1 SGDLS and CDR2 YYNGEE. The TCR comes from a male donor with HIV. This chain links TRBV9 with TRBJ2-7; no definite D call. The sequenced material came from cultured CD8+ T cells derived from PBMCs. In DNA form, the CDR3 reads TGTGCCAGCAGCGTAGGAAAAGGCTACGAGCAGTACTTC. Protein sequence: CASSVGKGYEQYF.